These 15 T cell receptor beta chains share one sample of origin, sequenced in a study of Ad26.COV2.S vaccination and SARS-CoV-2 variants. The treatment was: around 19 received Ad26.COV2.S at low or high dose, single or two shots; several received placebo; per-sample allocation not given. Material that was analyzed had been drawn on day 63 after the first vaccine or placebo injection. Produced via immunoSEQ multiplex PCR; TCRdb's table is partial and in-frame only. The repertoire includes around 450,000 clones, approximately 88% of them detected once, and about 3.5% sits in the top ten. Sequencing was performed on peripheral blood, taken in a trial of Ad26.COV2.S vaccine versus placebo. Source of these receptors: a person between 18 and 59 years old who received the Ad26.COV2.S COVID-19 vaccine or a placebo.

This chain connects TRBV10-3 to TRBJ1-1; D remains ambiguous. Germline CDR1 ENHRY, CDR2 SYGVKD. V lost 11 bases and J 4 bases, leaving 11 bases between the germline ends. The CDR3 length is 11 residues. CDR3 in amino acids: CADPPSTEAFF. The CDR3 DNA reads TGTGCCGACCCCCCCTCCACTGAAGCTTTCTTT.

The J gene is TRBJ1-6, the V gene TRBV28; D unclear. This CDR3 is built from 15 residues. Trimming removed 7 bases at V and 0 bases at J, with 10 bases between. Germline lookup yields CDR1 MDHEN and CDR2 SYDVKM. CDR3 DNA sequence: TGTGCCAGCAAGGACGGGATCTCCTATAATTCACCCCTCCACTTT. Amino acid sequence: CASKDGISYNSPLHF.

The CDR3, as DNA: TGTGCCACCCGGTGGGGGGTCTCCTACGAGCAGTACTTC. Protein: CATRWGVSYEQYF. The rearrangement joins TRBV28 to TRBJ2-7, with D possibly matching TRBD2 (6 bases). This CDR3 has 13 amino acids. V dropped 10 bases and J dropped 0 bases, with 13 bases sitting between them. Germline V CDR1 and CDR2: MDHEN, SYDVKM. The full variable domain, completed using reference TRBV28 and TRBJ2-7, is DVKVTQSSRYLVKRTGEKVFLECVQDMDHENMFWYRQDPGLGLRLIYFSYDVKMKEKGDIPEGYSVSREKKERFSLILESASTNQTSMYLCATRWGVSYEQYFGPGTRLTVT.

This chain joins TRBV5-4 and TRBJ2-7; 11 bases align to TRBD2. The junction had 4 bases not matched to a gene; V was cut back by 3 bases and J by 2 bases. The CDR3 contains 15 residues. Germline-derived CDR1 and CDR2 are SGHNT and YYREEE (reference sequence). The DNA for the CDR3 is TGTGCCAGCAGCTCTGGGACTAGCGGAACCTACGAGCAGTACTTC. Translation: CASSSGTSGTYEQYF.

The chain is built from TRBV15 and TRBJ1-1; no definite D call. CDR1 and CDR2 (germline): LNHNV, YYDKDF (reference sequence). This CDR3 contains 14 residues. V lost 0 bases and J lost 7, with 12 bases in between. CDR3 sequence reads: CATSRDRAAREAFF. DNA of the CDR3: TGTGCCACCAGCAGAGATCGGGCAGCGCGTGAAGCTTTCTTT.

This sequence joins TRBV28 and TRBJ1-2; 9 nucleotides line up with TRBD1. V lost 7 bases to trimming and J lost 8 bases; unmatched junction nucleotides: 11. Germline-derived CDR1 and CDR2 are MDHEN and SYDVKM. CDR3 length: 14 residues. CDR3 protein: CASTPGDRVFGYTF. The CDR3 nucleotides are TGTGCCAGCACGCCTGGGGACAGGGTCTTCGGCTACACCTTC.

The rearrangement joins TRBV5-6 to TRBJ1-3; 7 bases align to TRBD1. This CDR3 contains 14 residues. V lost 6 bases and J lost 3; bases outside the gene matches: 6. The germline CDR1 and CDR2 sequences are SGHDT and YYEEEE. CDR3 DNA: TGTGCCAGCATGCAGACAGGGAATGGAAACACCATATATTTT. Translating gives CASMQTGNGNTIYF.

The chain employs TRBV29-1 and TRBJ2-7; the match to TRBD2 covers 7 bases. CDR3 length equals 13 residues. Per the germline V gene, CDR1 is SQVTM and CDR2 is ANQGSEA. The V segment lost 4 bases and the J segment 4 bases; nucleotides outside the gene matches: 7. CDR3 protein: CSVVGGVQYEQYF. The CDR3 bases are TGCAGCGTTGTTGGGGGGGTTCAATACGAGCAGTACTTC.

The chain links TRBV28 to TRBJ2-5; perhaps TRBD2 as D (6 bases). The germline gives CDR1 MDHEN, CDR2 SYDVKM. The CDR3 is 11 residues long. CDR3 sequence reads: CATGEFETQYF. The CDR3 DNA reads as TGTGCTACGGGAGAGTTTGAGACCCAGTACTTC.

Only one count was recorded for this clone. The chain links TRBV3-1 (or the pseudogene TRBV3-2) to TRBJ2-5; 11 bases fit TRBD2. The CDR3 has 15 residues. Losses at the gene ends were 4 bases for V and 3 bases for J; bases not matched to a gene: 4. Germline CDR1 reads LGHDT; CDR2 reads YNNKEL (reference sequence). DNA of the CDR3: TGTGCCAGCAGCCCGTTAGCGGGGGGGAAAGAGACCCAGTACTTC. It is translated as CASSPLAGGKETQYF.

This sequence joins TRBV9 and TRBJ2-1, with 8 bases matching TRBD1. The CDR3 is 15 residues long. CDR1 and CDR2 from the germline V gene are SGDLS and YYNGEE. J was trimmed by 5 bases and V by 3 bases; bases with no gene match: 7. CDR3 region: CASSARDRLNNEQFF. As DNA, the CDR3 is TGTGCCAGCAGCGCCCGGGACAGGCTAAACAATGAGCAGTTCTTC.

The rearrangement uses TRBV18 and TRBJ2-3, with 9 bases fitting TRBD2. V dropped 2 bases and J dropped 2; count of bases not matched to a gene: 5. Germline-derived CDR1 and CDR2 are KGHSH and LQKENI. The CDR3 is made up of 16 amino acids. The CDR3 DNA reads TGTGCCAGCTCACCAGCCCTAGCGGGATCCACAGATACGCAGTATTTT. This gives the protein CASSPALAGSTDTQYF.

The CDR3 region is CASSREGQGAVDTQYF. The CDR3 DNA reads TGTGCCAGTAGTCGCGAGGGACAGGGGGCGGTTGATACGCAGTATTTT. V gene TRBV19 combines with J gene TRBJ2-3; 12 bases align to TRBD1. CDR1 and CDR2 (germline): LNHDA, SQIVND (reference sequence). The CDR3 has 16 residues. Unmatched junction bases numbered 9, after V lost 5 bases and J lost 6 bases.

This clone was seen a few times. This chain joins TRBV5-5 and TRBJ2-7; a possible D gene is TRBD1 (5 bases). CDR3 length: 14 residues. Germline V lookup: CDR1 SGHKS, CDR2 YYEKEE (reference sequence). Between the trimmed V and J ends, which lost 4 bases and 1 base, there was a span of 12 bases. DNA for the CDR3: TGTGCCAGCAGCCTTATGACAGATTCCTACGAGCAGTACTTC. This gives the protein CASSLMTDSYEQYF. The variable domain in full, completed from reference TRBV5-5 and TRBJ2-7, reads DAGVTQSPTHLIKTRGQQVTLRCSPISGHKSVSWYQQVLGQGPQFIFQYYEKEERGRGNFPDRFSARQFPNYSSELNVNALLLGDSALYLCASSLMTDSYEQYFGPGTRLTVT.

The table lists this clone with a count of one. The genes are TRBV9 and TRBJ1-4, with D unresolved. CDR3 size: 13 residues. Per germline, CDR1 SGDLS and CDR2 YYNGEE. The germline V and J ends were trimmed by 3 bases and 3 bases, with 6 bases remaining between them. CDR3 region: CASSGNPNEKLFF. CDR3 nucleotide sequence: TGTGCCAGCAGCGGTAATCCTAATGAAAAACTGTTTTTT.